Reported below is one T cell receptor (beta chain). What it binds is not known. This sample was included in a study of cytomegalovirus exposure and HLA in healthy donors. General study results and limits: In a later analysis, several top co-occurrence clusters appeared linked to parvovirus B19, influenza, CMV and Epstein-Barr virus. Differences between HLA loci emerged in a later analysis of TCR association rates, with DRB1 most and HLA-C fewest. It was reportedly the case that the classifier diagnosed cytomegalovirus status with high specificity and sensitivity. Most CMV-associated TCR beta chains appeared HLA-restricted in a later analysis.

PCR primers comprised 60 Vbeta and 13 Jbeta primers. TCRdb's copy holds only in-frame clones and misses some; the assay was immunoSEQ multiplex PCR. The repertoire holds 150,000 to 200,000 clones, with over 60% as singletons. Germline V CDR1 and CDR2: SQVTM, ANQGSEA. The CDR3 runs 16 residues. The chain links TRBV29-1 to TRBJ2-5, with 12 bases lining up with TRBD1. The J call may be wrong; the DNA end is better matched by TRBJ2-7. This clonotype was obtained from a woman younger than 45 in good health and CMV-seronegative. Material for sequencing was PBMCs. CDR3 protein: CSVEGIPGQGADEQYF. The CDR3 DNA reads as TGCAGCGTTGAAGGGATTCCGGGACAGGGGGCCGACGAGCAGTACTTC.